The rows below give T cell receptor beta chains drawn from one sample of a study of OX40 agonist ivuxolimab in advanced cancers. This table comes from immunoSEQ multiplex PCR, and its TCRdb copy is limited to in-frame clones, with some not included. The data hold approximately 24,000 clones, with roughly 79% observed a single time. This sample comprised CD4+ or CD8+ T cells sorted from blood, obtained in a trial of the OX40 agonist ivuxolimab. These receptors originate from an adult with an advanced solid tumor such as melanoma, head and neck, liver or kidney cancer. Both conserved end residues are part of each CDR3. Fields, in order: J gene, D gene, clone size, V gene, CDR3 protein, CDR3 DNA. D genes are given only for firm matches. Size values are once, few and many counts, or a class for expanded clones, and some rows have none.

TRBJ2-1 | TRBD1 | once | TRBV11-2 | CASGNRGIRRNEQFF | TGTGCCAGCGGAAACAGGGGGATTCGAAGGAATGAGCAGTTCTTC
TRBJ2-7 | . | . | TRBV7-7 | CASSPWNEQYF | TGTGCTAGCAGCCCTTGGAACGAGCAGTACTTC
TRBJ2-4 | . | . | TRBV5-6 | CASSLGSLAKNIQYF | TGTGCCAGCAGCTTGGGCAGCCTAGCCAAAAACATTCAGTACTTC
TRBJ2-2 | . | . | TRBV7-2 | CASSLKLAPTGELFF | TGTGCCAGCAGCTTAAAACTAGCCCCCACCGGGGAGCTGTTTTTT
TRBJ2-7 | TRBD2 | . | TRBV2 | CASSPVAGLADEQYF | TGTGCCAGCAGTCCTGTGGCGGGACTAGCCGACGAGCAGTACTTC
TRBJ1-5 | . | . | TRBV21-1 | CASSTGGGLNQPQHF | TGTGCCAGCAGCACCGGGGGGGGGTTAAATCAGCCCCAGCATTTT
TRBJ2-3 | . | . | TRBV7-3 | CASSLSGFGTDTQYF | TGTGCCAGCAGCTTAAGTGGGTTTGGGACAGATACGCAGTATTTT
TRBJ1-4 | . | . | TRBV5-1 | CASSLGGTNEKLFF | TGCGCCAGCAGCTTGGGAGGGACTAATGAAAAACTGTTTTTT
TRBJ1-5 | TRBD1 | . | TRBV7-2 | CASSLEGTGSYSNQPQHF | TGTGCCAGCAGCTTAGAAGGGACAGGGAGTTATAGCAATCAGCCCCAGCATTTT
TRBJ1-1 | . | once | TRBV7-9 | CASSLVPPLVANTEAFF | TGTGCCAGCAGCTTAGTGCCCCCCCTAGTCGCGAACACTGAAGCTTTCTTT
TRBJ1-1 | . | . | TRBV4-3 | CASSLRGGEAFF | TGCGCCAGCAGCCTGAGGGGCGGGGAAGCTTTCTTT
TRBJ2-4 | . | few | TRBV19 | CASSIGSQGMGYF | TGTGCCAGTAGTATAGGATCGCAGGGGATGGGGTACTTC
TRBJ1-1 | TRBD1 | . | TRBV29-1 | CSVGTGNTEAFF | TGCAGCGTCGGGACAGGCAACACTGAAGCTTTCTTT
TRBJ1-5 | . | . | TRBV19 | CASSVRLDQPQHF | TGTGCCAGTAGTGTGAGGCTGGATCAGCCCCAGCATTTT
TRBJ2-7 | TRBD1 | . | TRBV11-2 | CASSLDRAHEQYF | TGTGCCAGCAGCCTGGACAGGGCCCACGAGCAGTACTTC
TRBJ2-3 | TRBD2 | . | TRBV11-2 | CASSLRRGGYSTDTQYF | TGTGCCAGCAGCTTACGGCGGGGGGGATACAGCACAGATACGCAGTATTTT
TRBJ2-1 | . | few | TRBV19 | CASTSLDEQFF | TGTGCCAGTACATCCCTCGATGAGCAGTTCTTC
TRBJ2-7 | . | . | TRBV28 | CASFGPANLPTTEQYF | TGTGCCAGCTTTGGGCCAGCCAACCTCCCCACTACGGAGCAGTACTTC
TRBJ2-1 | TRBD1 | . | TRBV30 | CAWSETGSGQFF | TGTGCCTGGAGTGAGACAGGGTCAGGGCAGTTCTTC
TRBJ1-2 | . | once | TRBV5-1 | CASSARDGDYGYTF | TGCGCCAGCAGCGCCCGGGACGGAGACTATGGCTACACCTTC
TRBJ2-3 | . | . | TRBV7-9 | CASSLTDTQYF | TGTGCCAGCAGCTTAACAGATACGCAGTATTTT
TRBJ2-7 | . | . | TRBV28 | CASSQQVYEQYF | TGTGCCAGCAGTCAACAGGTCTACGAGCAGTACTTC
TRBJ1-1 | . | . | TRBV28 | CASSLAYRNTEAFF | TGTGCCAGCAGTTTGGCTTACAGGAACACTGAAGCTTTCTTT
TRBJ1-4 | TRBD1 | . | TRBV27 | CASSSSGQEEKLFF | TGTGCCAGCAGCTCCTCCGGACAGGAAGAAAAACTGTTTTTT
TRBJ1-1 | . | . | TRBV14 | CASSQTGPTEAFF | TGTGCCAGCAGCCAAACAGGGCCCACTGAAGCTTTCTTT
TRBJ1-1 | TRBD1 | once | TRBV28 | CASSGPGGGTGNRAFF | TGTGCCAGCAGTGGGCCCGGTGGCGGGACAGGGAATAGAGCTTTCTTT
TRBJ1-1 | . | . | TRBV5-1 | CASSLSPIDTEAFF | TGCGCCAGCAGCTTGTCACCAATAGACACTGAAGCTTTCTTT
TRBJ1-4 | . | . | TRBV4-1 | CASSQDPQVRRGEKLFF | TGCGCCAGCAGCCAAGACCCCCAGGTTCGGCGGGGTGAAAAACTGTTTTTT
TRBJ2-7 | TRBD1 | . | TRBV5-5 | CASSNRDRGHYEQYF | TGTGCCAGCAGCAACCGGGACAGGGGTCACTACGAGCAGTACTTC
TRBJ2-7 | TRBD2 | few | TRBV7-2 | CASSPRGGSYEQYF | TGTGCCAGCAGCCCCCGGGGGGGTTCGTACGAGCAGTACTTC
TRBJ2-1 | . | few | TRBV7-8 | CASSTRAPPVEQFF | TGTGCCAGCAGCACCAGAGCCCCACCAGTTGAGCAGTTCTTC
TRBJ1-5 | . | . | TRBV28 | CASTDRNTNQPQHF | TGTGCCAGCACCGACAGGAACACTAATCAGCCCCAGCATTTT
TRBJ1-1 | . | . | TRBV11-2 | CASSRALTTEAFF | TGTGCCAGCAGTCGTGCCCTGACCACTGAAGCTTTCTTT
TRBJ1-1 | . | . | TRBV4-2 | CASSLAGAGAGTEAFF | TGTGCCAGCAGCTTGGCCGGGGCGGGGGCAGGTACTGAAGCTTTCTTT
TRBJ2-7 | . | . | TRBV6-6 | CASRPSVGHHEQYF | TGTGCCAGCAGGCCTAGCGTGGGCCACCACGAGCAGTACTTC
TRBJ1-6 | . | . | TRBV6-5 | CASSYSGVPRNSPLHF | TGTGCCAGCAGTTACTCGGGGGTTCCCCGTAATTCACCCCTCCACTTT
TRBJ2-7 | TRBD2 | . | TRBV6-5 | CASTLAVSYEQYF | TGTGCCAGCACCCTAGCGGTCTCCTACGAGCAGTACTTC